These T cell receptor beta chains were read from a single sample in a study of T cell repertoires in cytomegalovirus infection. From the reads, TCRdb called clonotypes with MiXCR, one entry per CDR3 protein. The data contain 150,000 to 200,000 distinct CDR3 sequences, roughly 27% of them singletons. Sample: PBMCs. The origin of the receptors is a human donor in good health (CMV status not recorded). Some clones in this sample may be carry-over from other donors' samples. CDR3s include the opening cysteine and the closing phenylalanine or tryptophan. Fields, in order: V gene, D gene, J gene, clone size, CDR3 protein, CDR3 DNA. The D gene is left open where the match is weak. Clone size is given for some rows only: seen once, a few or many times, or a class if the clone is expanded.

>TRBV11-1|NA|TRBJ2-7|few
CASSSGNWEQYF
TGTGCCAGCAGCTCCGGGAACTGGGAGCAGTACTTC
>TRBV7-6|NA|TRBJ1-1|few
CASSSLTGTDTEAFF
TGTGCCAGCAGCTCGTTGACAGGCACGGACACTGAAGCTTTCTTT
>TRBV7-2|NA|TRBJ2-7|few
CASARGGTYEQYF
TGTGCCAGCGCTAGGGGCGGTACCTACGAGCAGTACTTC
>TRBV7-8|NA|TRBJ1-1|NA
CASGGGGAMNTEAFF
TGTGCCAGCGGGGGGGGGGGGGCAATGAACACTGAAGCTTTCTTT
>TRBV7-2|TRBD1|TRBJ1-1|many
CASSWRTGFDTEAFF
TGTGCCAGCAGCTGGAGGACAGGGTTCGACACTGAAGCTTTCTTT
>TRBV6-2/TRBV6-3|NA|TRBJ1-6|NA
CASSSGQLGRSSPLHF
TGTGCCAGCAGTTCAGGACAGCTAGGACGGAGTTCACCCCTCCACTTT
>TRBV2|NA|TRBJ1-5|NA
CASSEAPGAGQPQHF
TGTGCCAGCAGTGAAGCTCCGGGGGCTGGACAGCCCCAGCATTTT
>TRBV7-2|TRBD1|TRBJ1-2|many
CASSLMGQIQSYGYTF
TGTGCCAGCAGCTTAATGGGACAGATACAATCCTATGGCTACACCTTC
>TRBV7-9|NA|TRBJ1-1|few
CASSATRGLNTEAFF
TGTGCCAGCAGCGCGACGCGGGGGCTGAACACTGAAGCTTTCTTT
>TRBV29-1|NA|TRBJ2-5|NA
CSPKGLQETQYF
TGCAGCCCAAAGGGGCTCCAAGAGACCCAGTACTTC
>TRBV10-3|NA|TRBJ1-1|few
CAISESGGRNTEAFF
TGTGCCATCAGTGAGTCCGGGGGGCGAAACACTGAAGCTTTCTTT
>TRBV7-9|NA|TRBJ2-7|few
CASSLLDSSYEQYF
TGTGCCAGCAGCTTATTAGACAGCTCCTACGAGCAGTACTTC
>TRBV7-2|NA|TRBJ1-2|medium-sized
CASSLEPGSYGYTF
TGTGCCAGCAGCTTAGAGCCGGGCTCCTATGGCTACACCTTC
>TRBV20-1|TRBD2|TRBJ2-7|NA
CSAKGRGVIGEQYF
TGCAGTGCCAAGGGCCGGGGGGTGATTGGCGAGCAGTACTTC
>TRBV11-3|TRBD1|TRBJ1-1|few
CASSLGGQGAAEAFF
TGTGCCAGCAGCTTAGGGGGACAGGGGGCGGCTGAAGCTTTCTTT
>TRBV19|NA|TRBJ2-6|few
CASSIEGPGWGTGANVLTF
TGTGCCAGTAGTATAGAGGGCCCAGGGTGGGGTACTGGGGCCAACGTCCTGACTTTC
>TRBV6-5|TRBD1|TRBJ2-5|few
CASSYLTGMVETQYF
TGTGCCAGCAGTTATTTGACAGGGATGGTAGAGACCCAGTACTTC
>TRBV7-3|TRBD1|TRBJ1-6|few
CASSLHTGTENSPLHF
TGTGCCAGCAGCTTACATACCGGGACAGAAAATTCACCCCTCCACTTT
>TRBV7-2|TRBD1|TRBJ1-3|many
CASSLGTGKKNTIYF
TGTGCCAGCAGCTTAGGGACAGGGAAGAAGAACACCATATATTTT
>TRBV7-2|TRBD1|TRBJ1-2|many
CASSPGQALGGYTF
TGTGCCAGCAGCCCGGGACAGGCACTGGGCGGCTACACCTTC
>TRBV10-3|NA|TRBJ1-1|NA
CAISAQQNTEAFF
TGTGCCATCAGTGCGCAACAGAACACTGAAGCTTTCTTT
>TRBV5-4|NA|TRBJ2-2|many
CASSLEGRPGRSNTGELFF
TGTGCCAGCAGCTTGGAGGGACGGCCGGGGAGGTCGAACACCGGGGAGCTGTTTTTT
>TRBV19|NA|TRBJ1-1|few
CASSRTESGLHTEAFF
TGTGCCAGTAGTAGGACGGAGTCAGGCTTGCACACTGAAGCTTTCTTT
>TRBV11-2|TRBD1|TRBJ1-2|NA
CASSLWGQSITF
TGTGCCAGCAGCTTGTGGGGACAGTCCATCACCTTC
>TRBV7-2|TRBD1|TRBJ2-3|many
CASSASGGFTDTQYF
TGTGCCAGCAGCGCCTCAGGGGGCTTCACAGATACGCAGTATTTT
>TRBV6-2/TRBV6-3|NA|TRBJ2-1|NA
CASSHSVSEQFF
TGTGCCAGCAGTCATAGTGTGAGTGAGCAGTTCTTC
>TRBV29-1|TRBD1|TRBJ1-2|NA
CSADRDNYGYTF
TGCAGCGCCGACAGGGATAACTATGGCTACACCTTC
>TRBV2|NA|TRBJ2-2|NA
CASSEAGGANTGELFF
TGTGCCAGCAGTGAAGCCGGAGGGGCGAACACCGGGGAGCTGTTTTTT
>TRBV20-1|NA|TRBJ1-1|many
CSARDEFRVMSTEAFF
TGCAGTGCTAGAGATGAATTCAGGGTAATGAGCACTGAAGCTTTCTTT
>TRBV27|TRBD1|TRBJ1-2|NA
CASSGQGRRTANYGYTF
TGTGCCAGCAGTGGACAGGGGCGCCGTACAGCTAACTATGGCTACACCTTC
>TRBV7-2|TRBD1|TRBJ1-4|NA
CASSPTGVVEKLFF
TGTGCCAGCAGCCCGACAGGGGTTGTGGAAAAACTGTTTTTT
>TRBV7-2|TRBD1|TRBJ2-7|few
CASSFQGVGEQYF
TGTGCCAGCAGCTTTCAGGGGGTCGGCGAGCAGTACTTC
>TRBV20-1|NA|TRBJ2-5|few
CSKAAVGTQYF
TGCAGTAAGGCAGCGGTGGGGACCCAGTACTTC